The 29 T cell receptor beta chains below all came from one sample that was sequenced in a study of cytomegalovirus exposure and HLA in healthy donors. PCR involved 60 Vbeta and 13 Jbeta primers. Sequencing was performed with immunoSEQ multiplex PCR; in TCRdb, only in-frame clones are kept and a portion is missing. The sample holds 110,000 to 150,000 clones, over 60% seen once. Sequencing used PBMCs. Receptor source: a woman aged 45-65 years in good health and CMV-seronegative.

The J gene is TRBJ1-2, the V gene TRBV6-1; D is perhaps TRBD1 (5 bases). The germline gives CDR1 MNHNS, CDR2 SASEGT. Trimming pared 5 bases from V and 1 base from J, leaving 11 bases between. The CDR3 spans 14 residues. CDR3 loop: CASSQSQGNYGYTF. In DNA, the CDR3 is TGTGCCAGCAGTCAGTCTCAGGGTAACTATGGCTACACCTTC.

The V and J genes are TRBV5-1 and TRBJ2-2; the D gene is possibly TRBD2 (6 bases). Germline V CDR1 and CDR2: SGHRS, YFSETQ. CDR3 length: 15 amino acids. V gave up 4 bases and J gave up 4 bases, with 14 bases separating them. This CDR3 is CASSLAAEGTGELFF. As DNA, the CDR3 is TGCGCCAGCAGCCTCGCTGCGGAGGGCACCGGGGAGCTGTTTTTT.

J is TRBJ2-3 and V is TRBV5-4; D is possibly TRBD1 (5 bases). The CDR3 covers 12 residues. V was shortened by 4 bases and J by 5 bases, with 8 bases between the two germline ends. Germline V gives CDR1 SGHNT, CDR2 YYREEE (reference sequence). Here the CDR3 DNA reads TGTGCCAGCAGCAACACAGGAGATACGCAGTATTTT. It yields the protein CASSNTGDTQYF.

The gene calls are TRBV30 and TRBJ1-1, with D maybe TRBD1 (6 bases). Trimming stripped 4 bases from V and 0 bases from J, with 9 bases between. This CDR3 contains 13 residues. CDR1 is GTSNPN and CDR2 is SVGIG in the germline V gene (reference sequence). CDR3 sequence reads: CAWTTGLNTEAFF. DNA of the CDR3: TGTGCCTGGACCACAGGGTTGAACACTGAAGCTTTCTTT.

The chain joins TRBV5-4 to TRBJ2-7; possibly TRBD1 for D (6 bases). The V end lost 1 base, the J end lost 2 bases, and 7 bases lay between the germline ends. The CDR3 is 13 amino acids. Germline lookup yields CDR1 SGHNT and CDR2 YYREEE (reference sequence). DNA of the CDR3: TGTGCCAGCAGCTTGCAGGGGACCTACGAGCAGTACTTC. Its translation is CASSLQGTYEQYF.

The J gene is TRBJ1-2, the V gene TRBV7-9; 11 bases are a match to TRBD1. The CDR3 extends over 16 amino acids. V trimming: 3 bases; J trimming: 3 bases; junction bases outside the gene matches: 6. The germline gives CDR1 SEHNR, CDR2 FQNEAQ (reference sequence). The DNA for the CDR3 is TGTGCCAGCAGCTTGGACAGGGGGCAGGCTCACTATGGCTACACCTTC. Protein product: CASSLDRGQAHYGYTF.

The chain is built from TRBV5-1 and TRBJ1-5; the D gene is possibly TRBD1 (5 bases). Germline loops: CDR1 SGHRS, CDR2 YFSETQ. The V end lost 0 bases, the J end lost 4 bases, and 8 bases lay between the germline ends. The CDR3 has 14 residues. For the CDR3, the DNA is TGCGCCAGCAGCTTGGGGGGCCAGAATCAGCCCCAGCATTTT. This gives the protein CASSLGGQNQPQHF. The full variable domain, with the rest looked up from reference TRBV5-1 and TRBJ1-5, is KAGVTQTPRYLIKTRGQQVTLSCSPISGHRSVSWYQQTPGQGLQFLFEYFSETQRNKGNFPGRFSGRQFSNSRSEMNVSTLELGDSALYLCASSLGGQNQPQHFGDGTRLSIL.

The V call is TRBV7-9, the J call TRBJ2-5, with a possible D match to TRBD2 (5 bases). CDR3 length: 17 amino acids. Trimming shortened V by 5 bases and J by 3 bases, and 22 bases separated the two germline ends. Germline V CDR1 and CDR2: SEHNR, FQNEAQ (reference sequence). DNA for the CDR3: TGTGCCAGCAGCGCCCGCGGGTCTGAAGTGTTCGAAGAGACCCAGTACTTC. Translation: CASSARGSEVFEETQYF. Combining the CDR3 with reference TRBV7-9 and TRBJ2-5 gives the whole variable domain DTGVSQNPRHKITKRGQNVTFRCDPISEHNRLYWYRQTLGQGPEFLTYFQNEAQLEKSRLLSDRFSAERPKGSFSTLEIQRTEQGDSAMYLCASSARGSEVFEETQYFGPGTRLLVL.

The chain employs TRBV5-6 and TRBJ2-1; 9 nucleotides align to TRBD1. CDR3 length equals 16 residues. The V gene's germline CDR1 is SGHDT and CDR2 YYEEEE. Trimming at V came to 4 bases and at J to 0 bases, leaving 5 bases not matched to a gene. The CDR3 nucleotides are TGTGCCAGCAGCCCCGGGACAGGGAGCTCCTACAATGAGCAGTTCTTC. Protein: CASSPGTGSSYNEQFF.

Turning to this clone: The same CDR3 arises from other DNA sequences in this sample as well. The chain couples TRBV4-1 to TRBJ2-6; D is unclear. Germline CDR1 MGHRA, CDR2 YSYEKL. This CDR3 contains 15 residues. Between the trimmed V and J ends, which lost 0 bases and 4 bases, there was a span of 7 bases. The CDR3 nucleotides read TGCGCCAGCAGCCAAGATTCATCCGGGGCCAACGTCCTGACTTTC. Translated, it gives CASSQDSSGANVLTF.

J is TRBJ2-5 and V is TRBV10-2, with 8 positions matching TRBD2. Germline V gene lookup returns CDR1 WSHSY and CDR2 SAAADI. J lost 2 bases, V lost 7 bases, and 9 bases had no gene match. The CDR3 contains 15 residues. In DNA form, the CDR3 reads TGCGCCAGCACCCCCACGGGGGGGCCGCAAGAGACCCAGTACTTC. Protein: CASTPTGGPQETQYF.

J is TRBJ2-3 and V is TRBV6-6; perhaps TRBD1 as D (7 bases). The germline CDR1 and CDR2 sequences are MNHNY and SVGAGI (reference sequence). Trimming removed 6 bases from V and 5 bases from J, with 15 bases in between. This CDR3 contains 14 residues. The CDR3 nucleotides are TGTGCCAGCAGAGGAGGGGGCGCATTAGATACGCAGTATTTT. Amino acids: CASRGGGALDTQYF.

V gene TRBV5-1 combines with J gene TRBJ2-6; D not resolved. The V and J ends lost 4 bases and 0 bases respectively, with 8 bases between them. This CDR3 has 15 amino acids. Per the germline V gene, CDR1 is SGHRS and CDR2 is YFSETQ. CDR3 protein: CASSLSNSGANVLTF. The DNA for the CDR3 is TGCGCCAGCAGCCTTAGCAACTCTGGGGCCAACGTCCTGACTTTC.

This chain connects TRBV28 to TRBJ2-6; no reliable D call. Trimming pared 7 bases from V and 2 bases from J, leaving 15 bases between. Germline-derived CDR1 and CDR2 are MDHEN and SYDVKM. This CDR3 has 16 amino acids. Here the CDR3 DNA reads TGTGCCAGCAAACTCCCCCGCGGAGCTGGGGCCAACGTCCTGACTTTC. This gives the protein CASKLPRGAGANVLTF.

Written as DNA, the CDR3 is TGTGCCTGGATAGACAGGGGGCTGAGCTACAATGAGCAGTTCTTC. Protein product: CAWIDRGLSYNEQFF. V usage is TRBV30 and J usage is TRBJ2-1, with 10 bases matching TRBD1. The J segment lost 3 bases and the V segment lost 4 bases, leaving 6 bases of the junction unmatched. This CDR3 region has 15 residues. CDR1 and CDR2 from the germline V gene are GTSNPN and SVGIG (reference sequence).

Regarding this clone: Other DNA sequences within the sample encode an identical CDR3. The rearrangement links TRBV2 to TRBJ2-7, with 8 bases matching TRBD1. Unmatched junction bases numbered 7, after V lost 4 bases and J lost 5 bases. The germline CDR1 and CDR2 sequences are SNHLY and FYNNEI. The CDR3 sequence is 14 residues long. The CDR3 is CASSAGQGSHEQYF. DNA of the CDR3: TGTGCCAGCAGTGCCGGACAGGGTTCCCACGAGCAGTACTTC.

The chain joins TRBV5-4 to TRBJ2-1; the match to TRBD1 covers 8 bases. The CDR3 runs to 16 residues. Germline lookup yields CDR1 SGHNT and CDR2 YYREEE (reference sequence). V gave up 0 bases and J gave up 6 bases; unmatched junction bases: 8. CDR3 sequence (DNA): TGTGCCAGCAGCTTGGTAGTCCGGACAGGGAGCAATGAGCAGTTCTTC. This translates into CASSLVVRTGSNEQFF.

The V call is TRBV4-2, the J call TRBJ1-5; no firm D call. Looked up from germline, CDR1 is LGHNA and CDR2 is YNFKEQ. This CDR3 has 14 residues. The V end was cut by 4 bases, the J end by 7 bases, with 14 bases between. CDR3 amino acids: CASSLGRSGQPQHF. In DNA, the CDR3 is TGTGCCAGCAGCCTCGGACGAAGCGGGCAGCCCCAGCATTTT.

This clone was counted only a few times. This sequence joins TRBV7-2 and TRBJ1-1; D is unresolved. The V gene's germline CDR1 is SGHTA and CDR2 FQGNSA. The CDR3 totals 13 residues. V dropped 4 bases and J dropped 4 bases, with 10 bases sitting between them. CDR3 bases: TGTGCCAGCAGCTCGTTCCAGATCACTGAAGCTTTCTTT. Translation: CASSSFQITEAFF.

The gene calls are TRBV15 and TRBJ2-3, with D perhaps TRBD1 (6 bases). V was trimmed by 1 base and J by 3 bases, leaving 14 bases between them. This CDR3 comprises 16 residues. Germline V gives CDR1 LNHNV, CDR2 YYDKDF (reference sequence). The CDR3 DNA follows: TGTGCCACCAGCAGAGTTGAGACAGGATCAACAGATACGCAGTATTTT. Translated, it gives CATSRVETGSTDTQYF.

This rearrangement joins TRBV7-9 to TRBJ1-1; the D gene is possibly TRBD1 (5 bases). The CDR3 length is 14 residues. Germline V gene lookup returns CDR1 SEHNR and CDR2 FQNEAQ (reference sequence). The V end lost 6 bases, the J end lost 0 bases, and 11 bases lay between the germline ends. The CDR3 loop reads CASRPTGVNTEAFF. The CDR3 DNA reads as TGTGCCAGCAGACCAACAGGAGTGAACACTGAAGCTTTCTTT.

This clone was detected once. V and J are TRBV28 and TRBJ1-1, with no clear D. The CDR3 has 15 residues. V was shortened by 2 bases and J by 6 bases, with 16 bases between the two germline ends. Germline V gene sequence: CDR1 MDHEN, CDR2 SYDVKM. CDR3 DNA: TGTGCCAGCAGTTTAAACGGAGGAGGTGGCCCTGAAGCTTTCTTT. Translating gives CASSLNGGGGPEAFF.

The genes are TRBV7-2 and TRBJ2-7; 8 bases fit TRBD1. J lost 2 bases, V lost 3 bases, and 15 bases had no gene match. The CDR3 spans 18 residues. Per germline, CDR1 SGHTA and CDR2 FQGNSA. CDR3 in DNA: TGTGCCAGCAGCTTTGGAGACAGGGGAAGAATGAAAACCTACGAGCAGTACTTC. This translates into CASSFGDRGRMKTYEQYF.

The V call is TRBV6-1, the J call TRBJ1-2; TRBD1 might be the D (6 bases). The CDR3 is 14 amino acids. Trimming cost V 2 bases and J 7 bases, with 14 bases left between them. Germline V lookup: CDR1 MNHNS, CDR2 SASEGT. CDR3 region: CASSETPMDSGYTF. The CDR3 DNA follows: TGTGCCAGCAGTGAAACCCCTATGGACAGTGGCTACACCTTC.

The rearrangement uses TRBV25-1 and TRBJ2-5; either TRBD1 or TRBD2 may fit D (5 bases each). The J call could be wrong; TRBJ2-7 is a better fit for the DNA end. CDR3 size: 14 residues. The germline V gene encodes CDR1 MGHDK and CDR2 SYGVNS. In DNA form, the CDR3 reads TGTGCCAGCAGCCGACAGCGTGGGGGCTACGAGCAGTACTTC. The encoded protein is CASSRQRGGYEQYF.

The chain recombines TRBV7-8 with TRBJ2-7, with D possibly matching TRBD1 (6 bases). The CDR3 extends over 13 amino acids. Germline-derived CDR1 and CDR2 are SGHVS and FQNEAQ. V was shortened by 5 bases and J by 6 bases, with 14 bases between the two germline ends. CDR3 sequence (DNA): TGTGCCAGCAGCCCAGGGGTATGGGCCGAGCAGTACTTC. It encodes CASSPGVWAEQYF.

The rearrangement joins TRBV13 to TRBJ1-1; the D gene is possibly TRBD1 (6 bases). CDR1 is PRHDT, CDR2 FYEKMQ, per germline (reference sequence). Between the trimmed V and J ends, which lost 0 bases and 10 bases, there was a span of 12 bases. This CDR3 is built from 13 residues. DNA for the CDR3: TGTGCCAGCAGCTTAGGGGGGTTAGGGGGAGCTTTCTTT. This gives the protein CASSLGGLGGAFF.

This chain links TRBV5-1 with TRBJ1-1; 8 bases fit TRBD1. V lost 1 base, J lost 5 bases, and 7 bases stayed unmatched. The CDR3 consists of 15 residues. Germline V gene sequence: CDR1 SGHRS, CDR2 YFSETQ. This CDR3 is CASSLSQGAGTEAFF. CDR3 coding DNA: TGCGCCAGCAGCTTGAGCCAGGGGGCCGGAACTGAAGCTTTCTTT.

This chain's CDR3 is CASSPTIAGLTDTQYF. In nucleotides, the CDR3 is TGTGCCAGCTCACCTACCATAGCGGGGCTCACAGATACGCAGTATTTT. The chain recombines TRBV18 with TRBJ2-3; 8 bases match TRBD2. Germline CDR1 reads KGHSH; CDR2 reads LQKENI. The V gene end was trimmed by 3 bases and the J gene end by 2 bases; junction bases not matched to a gene: 7. The CDR3 has 16 residues.